The rows below give T cell receptor beta chains drawn from one sample of a study of T-cell reconstitution after alpha-beta-depleted transplantation in children. TCRdb reprocessed the PCR reads via MiXCR and lists one record per CDR3 protein. The sample shows just over 350,000 distinct CDR3 sequences, about an eighth of them seen only once. The sequencing used PBMCs, collected from the stem cell graft. These receptors all stem from a human donor who donated a stem cell graft to a child with Fanconi anemia. CDR3s include the opening cysteine and the closing phenylalanine or tryptophan. The order of the fields is J gene, D gene, clone size, V gene, CDR3 DNA, CDR3 protein. D genes are given only for firm matches. Only some rows state a clone size, as once, few, many or a class for expanded clones.

TRBJ2-5 | - | few | TRBV12-3/TRBV12-4 | TGTGCCAGCAGAGAAAGGGACTGGCAAGAGACCCAGTACTTC | CASRERDWQETQYF
TRBJ1-2 | - | - | TRBV15 | TGTGCCACGGGGGGACATGAGATTGGTGGCTACACCTTC | CATGGHEIGGYTF
TRBJ1-2 | - | - | TRBV7-2 | TGTGCCAGCAGCTTCGAAGAGACAGGCTCTGGCTACACCTTC | CASSFEETGSGYTF
TRBJ1-4 | - | few | TRBV6-2/TRBV6-3 | TGTGCCAGCGCTGAGGGGGGCCGGGTCGAAAAACTGTTTTTT | CASAEGGRVEKLFF
TRBJ1-2 | - | - | TRBV5-1 | TGCGCCAGCAGCTGGGAACAGGCCCTCTATGGCTACACCTTC | CASSWEQALYGYTF
TRBJ1-1 | - | - | TRBV6-1 | TGTGCCAGCATTGTTAACCAACAGGGGAACACTGAAGCTTTCTTT | CASIVNQQGNTEAFF
TRBJ2-2 | TRBD1 | many | TRBV15 | TGTGCCACCAGACCACCCGGGACAGGGAGAACCGGGGAGCTGTTTTTT | CATRPPGTGRTGELFF
TRBJ1-1 | TRBD1 | many | TRBV5-1 | TGCGCCAGCAGCGCGGCCAGGGGACAGGGGAACACTGAAGCTTTCTTT | CASSAARGQGNTEAFF
TRBJ1-1 | - | many | TRBV7-2 | TGTGCCAGCAATTCCCTCATCGGCACTGAAGCTTTCTTT | CASNSLIGTEAFF
TRBJ2-2 | - | many | TRBV7-8 | TGTGCCAGCAGCTTACTCCGGGCGGGACGCGGGGAGCTGTTTTTT | CASSLLRAGRGELFF
TRBJ1-2 | - | - | TRBV5-1 | TGCGCCAGCAGCGAAGGGAAATATGGCTACACCTTC | CASSEGKYGYTF
TRBJ1-5 | - | - | TRBV30 | TGTGCCTGGAGTGGAGGGGTGGATCAGCCCCAGCATTTT | CAWSGGVDQPQHF
TRBJ2-3 | TRBD2 | - | TRBV7-9 | TGTGCCAGCAGCTATAACCTGGCGGGGGGGCCGACAGATACGCAGTATTTT | CASSYNLAGGPTDTQYF
TRBJ2-3 | - | - | TRBV4-3 | TGCGCCAGCAGCCGGGAGGTTAGGGGAGATACGCAGTATTTT | CASSREVRGDTQYF
TRBJ1-6 | TRBD1 | many | TRBV25-1 | TGTGCCAGCAGTGACGGGACAGGGGGCTCACCCCTCCACTTT | CASSDGTGGSPLHF
TRBJ2-2 | - | few | TRBV10-3 | TGTGCCATCAGCGCTGACCCCGTAAACACCGGGGAGCTGTTTTTT | CAISADPVNTGELFF
TRBJ1-5 | TRBD1 | few | TRBV20-1 | TGCAGTGTCGGGACGACTTGGACAGGCTTAAATCAGCCCCAGCATTTT | CSVGTTWTGLNQPQHF
TRBJ1-2 | - | few | TRBV29-1 | TGCAGCGTGCGGGAGGTCTATGGCTACACCTTC | CSVREVYGYTF
TRBJ2-2 | - | many | TRBV9 | TGTGCCAGCAGCGTAGCTACGGGATTCAACACCGGGGAGCTGTTTTTT | CASSVATGFNTGELFF
TRBJ2-3 | TRBD2 | - | TRBV20-1 | TGCAGTGCTAGCCGAGGGACTAGCGGGGGGGCCGCAGATACGCAGTATTTT | CSASRGTSGGAADTQYF
TRBJ2-1 | - | - | TRBV7-2 | TGTGCCAGCAGCTTAGGGAGTAGCGGCTATGAGCAGTTCTTC | CASSLGSSGYEQFF
TRBJ2-2 | TRBD1 | many | TRBV4-2 | TGTGCCAGCAGCCAAGACCTCGGACAGGAGTCCGGGGAGCTGTTTTTT | CASSQDLGQESGELFF
TRBJ2-7 | - | - | TRBV30 | TGTGCCTGGAGTGTTGTACAGGGCCCCTACGAGCAGTACTTC | CAWSVVQGPYEQYF
TRBJ1-1 | TRBD1 | many | TRBV3-1 | TGTGCCAGCAGCCAGACAGGGGATACTGAAGCTTTCTTT | CASSQTGDTEAFF
TRBJ2-3 | TRBD2 | many | TRBV4-1 | TGCGCCAGCAGCCAAGAAAGGGGACTACGAGATACGCAGTATTTT | CASSQERGLRDTQYF
TRBJ1-3 | - | - | TRBV6-1 | TGTGCCAGCAGTCCCAAAGTCTCTGGAAACACCATATATTTT | CASSPKVSGNTIYF
TRBJ2-3 | - | few | TRBV20-1 | TGCAGTGCTATCTGGGGGGGCACAGATACGCAGTATTTT | CSAIWGGTDTQYF
TRBJ2-1 | - | few | TRBV5-1 | TGCGCCAGCAGCTACCATAAATCAGGTCCCGATGAGCAGTTCTTC | CASSYHKSGPDEQFF
TRBJ2-3 | - | - | TRBV5-1 | TGCGCCAGCAAGGAACAGTCAAACACAGATACGGAGTATTTT | CASKEQSNTDTEYF
TRBJ1-1 | - | many | TRBV6-5 | TGTGCCAGCAGGTCACACAACACTGAAGCTTTCTTT | CASRSHNTEAFF
TRBJ1-5 | - | few | TRBV28 | TGTGCCAGCAATTCCTTCCCGGGGGCCGACAATCAGCCCCAGCATTTT | CASNSFPGADNQPQHF
TRBJ2-1 | - | - | TRBV5-6 | TGTGCCAGCAGCTTGGAGGCCGGGCCGAAATCTTTCTACGGAATTGAGCAGTTCTTC | CASSLEAGPKSFYGIEQFF
TRBJ2-1 | TRBD1 | many | TRBV24-1 | TGTGCCACCAGTGACACCGGGACAGACAATGAGCAGTTCTTC | CATSDTGTDNEQFF
TRBJ1-2 | - | few | TRBV2 | TGTGCCAGCAGCCAGGGACAATCCCATGGCTACACCTTC | CASSQGQSHGYTF
TRBJ2-2 | - | - | TRBV5-5 | TGTGCCAGCAGCTTGATATCGGGTCTGAACACCGGGGAGCTGTTTTTT | CASSLISGLNTGELFF
TRBJ1-2 | - | few | TRBV12-3/TRBV12-4 | TGTGCCAGCAGTTCTGCAGGGGACTATGGCTACACCTTC | CASSSAGDYGYTF
TRBJ1-2 | TRBD1 | - | TRBV28 | TGTGCCAGCAGTTTACTCCGATACGGGACAGGGGGTGATGGCTACACCTTC | CASSLLRYGTGGDGYTF
TRBJ2-1 | TRBD2 | - | TRBV11-1 | TGTGCCAGCAGCTTAGAGTTAGCGGGGGCCTCCTACAATGAGCAGTTCTTC | CASSLELAGASYNEQFF
TRBJ1-1 | TRBD1 | many | TRBV29-1 | TGCAGCGTCCGGGACAGGGAAGCTTTCTTT | CSVRDREAFF
TRBJ1-2 | - | - | TRBV6-2/TRBV6-3 | TGTGCCAGCAGTTACTCGGGAGGCCATGGCTACACCTTC | CASSYSGGHGYTF
TRBJ2-5 | - | once | TRBV18 | TGTGCCAGCTCACCACAAGATAACGGAGAGACCCAGTACTTC | CASSPQDNGETQYF
TRBJ1-4 | - | - | TRBV12-3/TRBV12-4 | TGTGCCAGCAGTTTAGGTTATGAAAAACTGTTTTTT | CASSLGYEKLFF
TRBJ2-1 | TRBD1 | - | TRBV6-1 | TGTGCCAGCAGTGAACAGCAGGGGGCAGGTGAGCAGTTCTTC | CASSEQQGAGEQFF
TRBJ2-4 | - | few | TRBV3-1 | TGTGCCAGCAGCCAAGGTTCAGGGGCGGGAAACATTCAGTACTTC | CASSQGSGAGNIQYF
TRBJ1-1 | - | few | TRBV6-2/TRBV6-3 | TGTGCCAGCACCCTACTAGTGAACACTGAAGCTTTCTTT | CASTLLVNTEAFF
TRBJ2-2 | - | few | TRBV9 | TGTGCCAGCACATATTCCCCCGGGGAAAAGCTGTTTTTT | CASTYSPGEKLFF
TRBJ2-7 | TRBD2 | - | TRBV7-6 | TGTGCCAGCAGCTTAGGGGGGTTAGCGGGGACCTTCTACGAGCAGTACTTC | CASSLGGLAGTFYEQYF
TRBJ2-2 | TRBD1 | few | TRBV30 | TGTGCCTGGAATACAGGGGGCTACACCGGGGAGCTGTTTTTT | CAWNTGGYTGELFF
TRBJ2-2 | - | - | TRBV19 | TGTGCCAGTAGTATAGATGGGGGAGCGGACACCGGGGAGCTGTTTTTT | CASSIDGGADTGELFF
TRBJ2-7 | TRBD1 | once | TRBV20-1 | TGCAGTGCTGGGACAGGGGGGGTCAGCTTTAGGAACGAGCAGTACTTC | CSAGTGGVSFRNEQYF
TRBJ1-1 | TRBD1 | few | TRBV3-1 | TGTGCCAGCAGCCGCGGGGACAGTAGGGCTGAAGCTTTCTTT | CASSRGDSRAEAFF
TRBJ1-5 | - | many | TRBV28 | TGTGCCAGCAGTTTAGCAAGGTTCGACCAGCCCCAGCATTTT | CASSLARFDQPQHF
TRBJ2-1 | - | few | TRBV4-3 | TGCGCCAGCAGCCAAGACCGGAACCTCGGTCCGTTCTTC | CASSQDRNLGPFF
TRBJ2-1 | - | many | TRBV14 | TGTGCCAGCAGCCAGTCGGGGCCCTACAATGAGCAGTTCTTC | CASSQSGPYNEQFF
TRBJ1-1 | TRBD1 | few | TRBV5-1 | TGCGCCAGCAGCTCGGGACAGGGAAAGATCATGAACACTGAAGCTTTCTTT | CASSSGQGKIMNTEAFF
TRBJ2-1 | - | many | TRBV3-1 | TGTGCCAGCAGCTCACACGGGACACGAGGTGTCGGTGTGCTCTTC | CASSSHGTRGVGVLF
TRBJ1-2 | - | few | TRBV15 | TGTGCCACCAGCAGAGATCAGGGAGCCAACATCTATGGCTACACCTTC | CATSRDQGANIYGYTF
TRBJ1-1 | - | few | TRBV5-6 | TGTGCCAGCAGCCCTCCGGTCGGGGGCGGCACTGAAGCTTTCTTT | CASSPPVGGGTEAFF
TRBJ2-1 | TRBD2 | many | TRBV10-2 | TGCGCCGCATCCCTTAACCTAGCGGGGGGGCATGATGAGCAGTTCTTC | CAASLNLAGGHDEQFF
TRBJ2-6 | TRBD1 | many | TRBV9 | TGTGCCAGCAGCGCCCGTGGACAGGGGGCGTCTGGGGCCAACGTCCTGACTTTC | CASSARGQGASGANVLTF